The 21 T cell receptor beta chains reported below all come from one sample, sequenced in a study of cytomegalovirus exposure and HLA in healthy donors. PCR was performed using 60 Vbeta and 13 Jbeta primers. Using immunoSEQ multiplex PCR, the repertoire was profiled, and TCRdb retains in-frame clones only, with some absent. The sample lists 55,000 to 85,000 clones; around 64% were seen once. Sequenced material: PBMCs. Receptors originate from a woman aged 50 to 65 in good health and CMV-seronegative.

This chain joins TRBV5-3 and TRBJ2-2; D gene unclear. TRBV5-3 is an ORF, with its function uncertain. V lost 10 bases and J 5 bases, leaving 18 bases between the germline ends. The CDR3 covers 14 residues. The CDR3 reads CAPFGQSGTGELFF. In DNA, the CDR3 is TGTGCCCCCTTTGGGCAATCTGGGACCGGGGAGCTGTTTTTT.

This chain links TRBV29-1 with TRBJ2-7; TRBD2 agrees at 8 bases. The CDR3 runs 14 residues. V dropped 2 bases and J dropped 0; count of bases not matched to a gene: 3. CDR1 is SQVTM, CDR2 ANQGSEA, per germline. CDR3 in DNA: TGCAGCGTTGAAAGCGGGAGCCTCTCCTACGAGCAGTACTTC. Its protein product is CSVESGSLSYEQYF.

The J gene is TRBJ2-7, the V gene TRBV5-1; tentative D call: TRBD1 (5 bases). The CDR3 is 14 residues long. Germline V gene data show CDR1 as SGHRS and CDR2 as YFSETQ. V was pared by 7 bases and J by 0 bases, with 14 bases between. The CDR3 bases are TGCGCCAGCTCCTGGGGCGGTTCCTCCTACGAGCAGTACTTC. Translated, it gives CASSWGGSSYEQYF.

This chain connects TRBV5-1 to TRBJ1-3, with TRBD1 as a possible D gene (5 bases). Between the trimmed V and J ends, which lost 4 bases and 4 bases, there was a span of 12 bases. Germline CDR1 and CDR2: SGHRS and YFSETQ. This CDR3 has 14 amino acids. The CDR3 reads CASSLQGRGNTIYF. The CDR3 DNA reads as TGCGCCAGCAGCCTTCAGGGTCGCGGAAACACCATATATTTT.

The rearrangement uses TRBV11-2 and TRBJ2-5, with 7 bases that match TRBD2. The germline V gene encodes CDR1 SGHAT and CDR2 FQNNGV. V shed 6 bases, J shed 5 bases, and the junction held 12 bases outside the gene matches. CDR3 length: 15 amino acids. The CDR3 loop is CASRGLRGRVETQYF. The DNA of the CDR3 is TGTGCCAGCAGGGGTCTGCGAGGGAGGGTGGAGACCCAGTACTTC.

The chain joins TRBV7-9 to TRBJ1-1, with D perhaps matching TRBD1 (5 bases). The V gene lost 5 bases and the J gene lost 1 base, with 8 bases spanning the gap. CDR1 and CDR2 (germline): SEHNR, FQNEAQ (reference sequence). The CDR3 has 13 amino acids. The CDR3 DNA is TGTGCCAGCAGCCAGCAGGGGAACACTGAAGCTTTCTTT. Amino acid sequence: CASSQQGNTEAFF.

The gene calls are TRBV28 and TRBJ1-2; 8 bases are shared with TRBD1. The V and J ends lost 6 bases and 5 bases, in that order; junction bases with no gene match: 11. CDR3 length equals 15 residues. Germline-derived CDR1 and CDR2 are MDHEN and SYDVKM. The DNA of the CDR3 is TGTGCCAGCAGCGGACAGGGCCCGAAGAATTATGGCTACACCTTC. Amino acids: CASSGQGPKNYGYTF.

CDR3 residues: CASSYDNTDTQYF. The CDR3 DNA follows: TGTGCCAGCAGCTACGACAACACAGATACGCAGTATTTT. The chain joins TRBV7-9 to TRBJ2-3; D gene unclear. CDR3 length equals 13 residues. V lost 4 bases and J 2 bases, leaving 7 bases between the germline ends. CDR1 and CDR2 from the germline V gene are SEHNR and FQNEAQ (reference sequence).

The chain uses TRBV9 and TRBJ2-1; 10 bases are a match to TRBD2. This CDR3 spans 19 amino acids. Germline V CDR1 and CDR2: SGDLS, YYNGEE. Trimming cost V 4 bases and J 0 bases; bases outside gene matches: 13. CDR3 sequence: CASSPRTSGNQLSYNEQFF. In nucleotides, the CDR3 is TGTGCCAGCAGCCCGAGGACTAGCGGCAACCAACTCTCCTACAATGAGCAGTTCTTC.

CDR3 amino acids: CASSPGTSGRVETQYF. For the CDR3, the DNA is TGTGCCAGCAGCCCTGGGACTAGCGGGAGGGTAGAGACCCAGTACTTC. V usage is TRBV5-6 and J usage is TRBJ2-5, with TRBD2 matching 16 bases. CDR1 is SGHDT, CDR2 YYEEEE, per germline. V was pared by 4 bases and J by 4 bases, with 4 bases of the junction left unmatched. The CDR3 has 16 amino acids.

The chain recombines TRBV28 with TRBJ1-2, with D possibly TRBD1 on 5 matching bases. Between the trimmed V and J ends, which lost 8 bases and 6 bases, there was a span of 22 bases. Germline CDR1 reads MDHEN; CDR2 reads SYDVKM. This CDR3 has 15 amino acids. The CDR3 bases are TGTGCCAGCGGAGCCTCGGGCAGGGCGGACCATGGCTACACCTTC. Translation gives CASGASGRADHGYTF.

This clone was counted a few times. V gene TRBV28 combines with J gene TRBJ2-5; 9 nucleotides align to TRBD1. CDR1 is MDHEN and CDR2 is SYDVKM in the germline V gene. The CDR3 spans 16 residues. V lost 4 bases, J lost 4 bases, and 10 bases stayed unmatched. DNA for the CDR3: TGTGCCAGCAGTTCAATAGGACAGGGGAGGCGAGAGACCCAGTACTTC. Protein: CASSSIGQGRRETQYF.

The chain combines TRBV28 with TRBJ1-4; no firm D call. The germline CDR1 and CDR2 sequences are MDHEN and SYDVKM. Trimming pared 5 bases from V and 5 bases from J, leaving 12 bases between. The CDR3 length is 14 residues. The CDR3, as DNA: TGTGCCAGCAGTCCCCACTTCTTGAATGAAAAACTGTTTTTT. Protein sequence: CASSPHFLNEKLFF. Full variable domain (rest looked up from reference TRBV28 and TRBJ1-4): DVKVTQSSRYLVKRTGEKVFLECVQDMDHENMFWYRQDPGLGLRLIYFSYDVKMKEKGDIPEGYSVSREKKERFSLILESASTNQTSMYLCASSPHFLNEKLFFGSGTQLSVL.

This clone showed up just a few times. This chain uses TRBV4-2 with TRBJ2-5, with 11 bases matching TRBD2. With 0 bases clipped from V and 4 bases from J, the junction kept 1 base outside the gene matches. CDR1 and CDR2 (germline): LGHNA, YNFKEQ. The CDR3 has 15 amino acids. This CDR3 reads CASSQELAGAETQYF. For the CDR3, the DNA is TGTGCCAGCAGCCAAGAACTAGCGGGAGCAGAGACCCAGTACTTC.

This chain links TRBV9 with TRBJ1-4; possible D gene TRBD1, 5 bases. CDR3 length: 16 amino acids. The V and J ends lost 3 bases and 3 bases respectively, with 15 bases between them. CDR1 is SGDLS, CDR2 YYNGEE, per germline. The CDR3 spells CASSALDSYSNEKLFF. The CDR3 bases are TGTGCCAGCAGCGCCCTAGACAGCTATTCTAATGAAAAACTGTTTTTT.

Worth noting for this clone: At one boundary the junction diverges from the germline segment, which might be a read error. The chain has TRBV30 and TRBJ2-7; D is ambiguous. The CDR3 is 11 amino acids. Germline V CDR1 and CDR2: GTSNPN, SVGIG (reference sequence). The CDR3 loop reads CAWSSASSPTF. In nucleotides, the CDR3 is TGTGCCTGGAGCAGCGCATCTAGTCCGACCTTC.

V gene TRBV7-8 combines with J gene TRBJ2-5; possibly TRBD1 for D (7 bases). The germline V and J ends were trimmed by 5 bases and 2 bases, with 12 bases remaining between them. The CDR3 totals 14 residues. The V gene's germline CDR1 is SGHVS and CDR2 FQNEAQ. The CDR3 bases are TGTGCCAGCAGCCCAGGGGGGCGGCAAGAGACCCAGTACTTC. Its translation is CASSPGGRQETQYF. Full variable domain (rest looked up from reference TRBV7-8 and TRBJ2-5): GAGVSQSPRYKVAKRGQDVALRCDPISGHVSLFWYQQALGQGPEFLTYFQNEAQLDKSGLPSDRFFAERPEGSVSTLKIQRTQQEDSAVYLCASSPGGRQETQYFGPGTRLLVL.

The gene calls are TRBV10-2 and TRBJ1-2; D call uncertain. The V end was cut by 0 bases, the J end by 1 base, with 6 bases between. The CDR3 is 14 residues long. Germline V lookup: CDR1 WSHSY, CDR2 SAAADI. The CDR3 bases are TGCGCCAGCAGTGAGTCTGCGGGTAACTATGGCTACACCTTC. Translation gives CASSESAGNYGYTF.

This clone was detected only a few times. The chain carries TRBV19 and TRBJ2-7; 10 nucleotides align to TRBD2. This CDR3 has 15 residues. Germline V lookup: CDR1 LNHDA, CDR2 SQIVND (reference sequence). The V gene end was trimmed by 1 base and the J gene end by 3 bases; junction bases not matched to a gene: 3. CDR3 sequence: CASSIAASGGYEQYF. The CDR3 DNA sequence: TGTGCCAGTAGTATAGCCGCTAGCGGGGGCTACGAGCAGTACTTC.

CDR3 in DNA: TGTGCCACTTCTCTAGGGCGGGGGTCGTTGACTGAAGCTTTCTTT. This encodes CATSLGRGSLTEAFF. This chain links TRBV19 with TRBJ1-1; TRBD1 is a possible D gene (5 bases). This CDR3 is built from 15 residues. Trimming shortened V by 10 bases and J by 5 bases, and 23 bases separated the two germline ends. In germline, CDR1 is LNHDA, CDR2 SQIVND (reference sequence).

This clone appeared a few times. The rearrangement uses TRBV5-1 and TRBJ1-2; D is undetermined. CDR1 is SGHRS, CDR2 YFSETQ, per germline. V was shortened by 0 bases and J by 6 bases, with 9 bases between the two germline ends. The CDR3 contains 13 residues. The CDR3 DNA sequence: TGCGCCAGCAGCTTGGGTGGGGAGAATGGCTACACCTTC. Its protein product is CASSLGGENGYTF.